The entry below describes one T cell receptor (beta chain). This entry comes from a study of long-term antiretroviral therapy in people with HIV. The run of the v3.0 immunoSEQ assay was at survey level. Clones were sequenced by immunoSEQ multiplex PCR, and TCRdb holds only the in-frame ones, with some missing. The top ten hold 5% to 7% of the sample, which has 25,000 to 30,000 clones, over 90% seen once. The CDR3 has 15 residues. Germline trimming cut 4 bases from V and 1 base from J; bases unmatched to any gene: 5. CDR1 and CDR2 (germline): SGDLS, YYNGEE. Specimens held about 0.9-11 million cryopreserved PBMC prior to DNA extraction.

The chain is built from TRBV9 and TRBJ2-1, with TRBD2 identical over 7 bases. This receptor was identified in a woman between 40 and 55 years old with HIV. Specimen: unsorted PBMCs, collected 6.5 years after starting antiretroviral therapy. CDR3 sequence reads: CASSPNGGSYNEQFF. CDR3 DNA sequence: TGTGCCAGCAGCCCGAACGGGGGGTCCTACAATGAGCAGTTCTTC.